This TCR beta chain came from a study of shared clonotypes between healthy human individuals. Study results and limitations: Several donors held 4.5% to 5% of naive CD4 clonotypes in common.

Germline-derived CDR1 and CDR2 are LNHDA and SQIVND (reference sequence). V lost 5 bases and J lost 8, with 12 bases in between. The CDR3 extends over 12 amino acids. In the case of this clone: Antigen unknown.

Libraries were prepared by immunoSEQ multiplex PCR; TCRdb keeps only in-frame clonotypes and omits some of them. This sample yields about 770,000 clones, of which approximately 72% are seen a single time; around 1.8% belongs to the top ten. Sequencing was done on a sample of memory CD4+ T cells sorted from blood. Subset of the sample: CD45RA-negative fraction. This TCR was recovered from a woman between 25 and 40 years old in good health. This chain connects TRBV19 to TRBJ1-2; D perhaps matches TRBD1 (5 bases). The CDR3 is CASSAQGIGYTF. In DNA form, the CDR3 reads TGTGCCAGTAGTGCCCAGGGAATCGGCTACACCTTC.